Described below is a single T cell receptor beta chain sequence and its context. The antigen is unknown. The data stem from a study of cytomegalovirus exposure and HLA in healthy donors. The CDR3 sequence is 15 residues long. Per the germline V gene, CDR1 is SGHNT and CDR2 is YYREEE (reference sequence). The V gene end was trimmed by 0 bases and the J gene end by 2 bases; junction bases not matched to a gene: 3. Both 60 Vbeta primers and 13 Jbeta primers went into the PCR. Only in-frame clones appear in the TCRdb table, and some are missing; sequencing was by immunoSEQ multiplex PCR. Seen here are about 150,000 clones, about 80% observed once, and the top ten hold around 13%. Whole-study results and caveats: It was about 150 TCR beta chains that were listed as cytomegalovirus-associated. Cytomegalovirus status, reportedly, was diagnosed with high specificity and sensitivity by the classifier. TCR beta V- and J-gene trimming, according to a later analysis, was linked to a missense DCLRE1C variant.

The sequence was collected from a man aged 25-45 years in good health and CMV-seropositive. The sample taken for sequencing was PBMCs. The chain uses TRBV5-4 and TRBJ2-3; 7 bases line up with TRBD1. The CDR3 nucleotides read TGTGCCAGCAGCTTGGACAGGGGAGACACAGATACGCAGTATTTT. Residues: CASSLDRGDTDTQYF.